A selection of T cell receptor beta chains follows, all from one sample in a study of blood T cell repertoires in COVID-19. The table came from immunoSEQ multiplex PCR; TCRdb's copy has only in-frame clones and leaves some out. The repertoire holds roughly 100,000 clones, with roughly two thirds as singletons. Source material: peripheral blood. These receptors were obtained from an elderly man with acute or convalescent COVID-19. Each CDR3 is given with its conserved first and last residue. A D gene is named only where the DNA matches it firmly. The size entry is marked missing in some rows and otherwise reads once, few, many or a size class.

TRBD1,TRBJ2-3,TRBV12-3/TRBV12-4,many,TGTGCCAGCTCAGCAGGGGGCACGCAGTATTTT,CASSAGGTQYF
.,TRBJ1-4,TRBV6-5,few,TGTGCCAGCGGGACTGGGGGGATTGTAGAAAAACTGTTTTTT,CASGTGGIVEKLFF
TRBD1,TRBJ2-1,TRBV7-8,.,TGTGCCAGCAGCTTCCGACAGGGGGCTGAGCAGTTCTTC,CASSFRQGAEQFF
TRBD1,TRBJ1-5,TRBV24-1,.,TGTGCCACCAGCCGCGGACAGGTAGATCAGCCCCAGCATTTT,CATSRGQVDQPQHF
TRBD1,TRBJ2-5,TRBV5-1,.,TGCGCCAGCACCCACGGACAGGGGGATATGGAGACCCAGTACTTC,CASTHGQGDMETQYF
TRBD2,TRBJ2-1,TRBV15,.,TGTGCCACCAGCAGAGTTAGCGGGCGTAGCTCCTACAATGAGCAGTTCTTC,CATSRVSGRSSYNEQFF
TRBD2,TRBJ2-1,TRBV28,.,TGTGCCAGCAGTGCGGGACTAGCGGGAGGCAGAAATGAGCAGTTCTTC,CASSAGLAGGRNEQFF
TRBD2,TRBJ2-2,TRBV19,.,TGTGCCAGTACCTGGGGGGACTATAACACCGGGGAGCTGTTTTTT,CASTWGDYNTGELFF
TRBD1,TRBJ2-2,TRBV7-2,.,TGTGCCAGCAGACCCGACAGGGGCCGGGGCGGGGAGCTGTTTTTT,CASRPDRGRGGELFF
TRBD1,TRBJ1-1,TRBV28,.,TGTGCCAGCAGGCCCGGACAGGGGAGCACTGAAGCTTTCTTT,CASRPGQGSTEAFF